This is a list of T cell receptor beta chains from one sample in a study of blood T cell repertoires in COVID-19. The data were produced by immunoSEQ multiplex PCR, yet TCRdb's version contains in-frame clones alone and is incomplete. There are over 350,000 clones in the sample; approximately 90% occur only once, and around 0.91% lies in the top ten. What was sequenced was PBMCs or T cells enriched from blood (not recorded which). These receptor sequences come from a woman in her twenties or thirties with acute COVID-19. Each CDR3 is given with its conserved first and last residue. Fields, in order: J gene, clone size, V gene, D gene, CDR3 DNA, CDR3 protein. The D gene is left open where the match is weak. Some rows mark clone size as missing; the rest say once, few, many or name a class of expanded clone.

j_gene: TRBJ2-1
abundance: .
v_gene: TRBV18
d_gene: TRBD1
CDR3nt: TGTGCCAGCTCACAAGCCGGGACAGGGCATTACGAGCAGTTCTTC
CDR3aa: CASSQAGTGHYEQFF

j_gene: TRBJ1-3
abundance: .
v_gene: TRBV3-1/TRBV3-2
d_gene: .
CDR3nt: TGTGCCAGCAGCGAATCAGGGATCAGGGGAAACACCATATATTTT
CDR3aa: CASSESGIRGNTIYF

j_gene: TRBJ2-3
abundance: .
v_gene: TRBV7-9
d_gene: .
CDR3nt: TGTGCCAGCAGCTTAGGTGGGGGGGCCGATACGCAGTATTTT
CDR3aa: CASSLGGGADTQYF

j_gene: TRBJ1-2
abundance: .
v_gene: TRBV7-9
d_gene: .
CDR3nt: TGTGCCAGCAGCCTCTATCCCACAGATTCTAACTATGGCTACACCTTC
CDR3aa: CASSLYPTDSNYGYTF

j_gene: TRBJ1-4
abundance: once
v_gene: TRBV5-1
d_gene: TRBD1
CDR3nt: TGCGCCAGCAGCAGCTGGGACAGGGAAGGTGAAAAACTGTTTTTT
CDR3aa: CASSSWDREGEKLFF

j_gene: TRBJ2-7
abundance: .
v_gene: TRBV9
d_gene: .
CDR3nt: TGTGCCAGCAGCGTAGGAGGGCTAAGCTCCTACGAGCAGTACTTC
CDR3aa: CASSVGGLSSYEQYF

j_gene: TRBJ1-2
abundance: .
v_gene: TRBV7-3
d_gene: TRBD1
CDR3nt: TGTGCCAGCAGCCTAGGACAGGGCGGCTACACCTTC
CDR3aa: CASSLGQGGYTF

j_gene: TRBJ1-5
abundance: .
v_gene: TRBV19
d_gene: .
CDR3nt: TGTGCCAGTAGTATCAAGGTGGGGGGGGATTATCAGCCCCAGCATTTT
CDR3aa: CASSIKVGGDYQPQHF

j_gene: TRBJ1-6
abundance: .
v_gene: TRBV5-1
d_gene: .
CDR3nt: TGCGCCAGCAGAACCACGGGACTTCAGTACGGGTCACCCCTCCACTTT
CDR3aa: CASRTTGLQYGSPLHF

j_gene: TRBJ2-7
abundance: few
v_gene: TRBV7-9
d_gene: .
CDR3nt: TGTGCCAGCAGCCCTCTGGCCGGGGGAGATTACGAGCAGTACTTC
CDR3aa: CASSPLAGGDYEQYF

j_gene: TRBJ1-5
abundance: once
v_gene: TRBV9
d_gene: .
CDR3nt: TGTGCCAGCAGCGTGGACAGTCTTAGCAATCAGCCCCAGCATTTT
CDR3aa: CASSVDSLSNQPQHF

j_gene: TRBJ1-3
abundance: .
v_gene: TRBV5-1
d_gene: .
CDR3nt: TGCGCCAGCAGATCCGACCCAGGCTCTGGAAACACCATATATTTT
CDR3aa: CASRSDPGSGNTIYF

j_gene: TRBJ2-1
abundance: .
v_gene: TRBV27
d_gene: .
CDR3nt: TGTGCCAGCAGGACAGGCTACTACAATGAGCAGTTCTTC
CDR3aa: CASRTGYYNEQFF

j_gene: TRBJ2-7
abundance: .
v_gene: TRBV30
d_gene: .
CDR3nt: TGTGCCTGGAGTAGGGGGGGCATCGACGAGCAGTACTTC
CDR3aa: CAWSRGGIDEQYF

j_gene: TRBJ2-3
abundance: once
v_gene: TRBV6-5
d_gene: TRBD2
CDR3nt: TGTGCCAGCAGTTACGGGGGGGTCGGCACAGATACGCAGTATTTT
CDR3aa: CASSYGGVGTDTQYF

j_gene: TRBJ1-4
abundance: few
v_gene: TRBV4-1
d_gene: .
CDR3nt: TGCGCCAGCAGCCAAGGTCCGTATAATGAAAAACTGTTTTTT
CDR3aa: CASSQGPYNEKLFF

j_gene: TRBJ1-2
abundance: .
v_gene: TRBV4-2
d_gene: TRBD1
CDR3nt: TGTGCCAGCAGCTTAGGGGGGACAGACCTCTATGGCTACACCTTC
CDR3aa: CASSLGGTDLYGYTF

j_gene: TRBJ2-7
abundance: few
v_gene: TRBV7-9
d_gene: .
CDR3nt: TGTGCCAGCAGCACCGCCGGTTACGAGCAGTACTTC
CDR3aa: CASSTAGYEQYF

j_gene: TRBJ1-1
abundance: .
v_gene: TRBV7-9
d_gene: .
CDR3nt: TGTGCCAGCAGCTTACAGCACAGAAGAATTAGGACTGAAGCTTTCTTT
CDR3aa: CASSLQHRRIRTEAFF

j_gene: TRBJ1-2
abundance: .
v_gene: TRBV4-1
d_gene: .
CDR3nt: TGCGCCAGCAGCCAAGATGTACAGATCATTAACTATGGCTACACCTTC
CDR3aa: CASSQDVQIINYGYTF

j_gene: TRBJ1-2
abundance: once
v_gene: TRBV5-8
d_gene: TRBD1
CDR3nt: TGTGCCAGCAACACAGGGGGCGTAATACGGGGCTACACCTTC
CDR3aa: CASNTGGVIRGYTF

j_gene: TRBJ2-5
abundance: .
v_gene: TRBV23-1
d_gene: TRBD1
CDR3nt: TGCGCCAGCACTCTCACCCCGGGACAGGGAGAGACCCAGTACTTC
CDR3aa: CASTLTPGQGETQYF

j_gene: TRBJ1-1
abundance: .
v_gene: TRBV6-1
d_gene: .
CDR3nt: TGTGCCAGCAGTGAAGCGCTTCAGGGAGCTTTCTTT
CDR3aa: CASSEALQGAFF

j_gene: TRBJ2-1
abundance: .
v_gene: TRBV3-1/TRBV3-2
d_gene: .
CDR3nt: TGTGCCAGCAGCCAAGGGGCCCGGGAGGAGCAGTTCTTC
CDR3aa: CASSQGAREEQFF

j_gene: TRBJ2-5
abundance: .
v_gene: TRBV13
d_gene: .
CDR3nt: TGTGCCAGCAGCTTGTTCCGGGAGACCCAGTACTTC
CDR3aa: CASSLFRETQYF

j_gene: TRBJ2-3
abundance: .
v_gene: TRBV7-8
d_gene: .
CDR3nt: TGTGCCAGCAGAAGGGGGTATGGCACAGATACGCAGTATTTT
CDR3aa: CASRRGYGTDTQYF

j_gene: TRBJ2-2
abundance: .
v_gene: TRBV7-2
d_gene: TRBD2
CDR3nt: TGTGCCACCTCGGAGTGGCGGGGGGTTCCTGGGGAGCTGTTTTTT
CDR3aa: CATSEWRGVPGELFF

j_gene: TRBJ2-1
abundance: .
v_gene: TRBV15
d_gene: .
CDR3nt: TGTGCCACCAGCAGATTTTATGATGAGCAGTTCTTC
CDR3aa: CATSRFYDEQFF

j_gene: TRBJ1-5
abundance: .
v_gene: TRBV2
d_gene: .
CDR3nt: TGTGCCAGCGTGGGCACCCCTAATGGCCAGCCCCAGCATTTT
CDR3aa: CASVGTPNGQPQHF

j_gene: TRBJ2-7
abundance: once
v_gene: TRBV5-1
d_gene: TRBD1
CDR3nt: TGCGCCAGCAGCCCCCGACAGGGGGCAACCTACGAGCAGTACTTC
CDR3aa: CASSPRQGATYEQYF

j_gene: TRBJ2-2
abundance: .
v_gene: TRBV10-3
d_gene: .
CDR3nt: TGTGCCATCAGGATAGGGACAAATCCGACCGGGGAGCTGTTTTTT
CDR3aa: CAIRIGTNPTGELFF

j_gene: TRBJ1-1
abundance: .
v_gene: TRBV29-1
d_gene: .
CDR3nt: TGCAGCGTTGAAATTCGCAGGGGCGAGCCGCTTTTCTTT
CDR3aa: CSVEIRRGEPLFF

j_gene: TRBJ1-2
abundance: .
v_gene: TRBV28
d_gene: .
CDR3nt: TGTGCCAGCAGTTTGAGCCTCTATGGCTACACCTTC
CDR3aa: CASSLSLYGYTF

j_gene: TRBJ2-3
abundance: .
v_gene: TRBV6-1
d_gene: TRBD2
CDR3nt: TGTGCCAGCAGTGGGAGGGGACTAGCGGGGGTTCCGGGCACAGATACGCAGTATTTT
CDR3aa: CASSGRGLAGVPGTDTQYF

j_gene: TRBJ1-1
abundance: .
v_gene: TRBV9
d_gene: .
CDR3nt: TGTGCCAGCAGCGGGCAACGGGGGAACACTGAAGCTTTCTTT
CDR3aa: CASSGQRGNTEAFF

j_gene: TRBJ1-1
abundance: .
v_gene: TRBV29-1
d_gene: .
CDR3nt: TGCAGCGTTGAAGATCCGGGGTCGGACACTGAAGCTTTCTTT
CDR3aa: CSVEDPGSDTEAFF

j_gene: TRBJ2-5
abundance: .
v_gene: TRBV29-1
d_gene: .
CDR3nt: TGCAGCGTTGGGGGGGAACGGGGAGGTTTTGAAGAGACCCAGTACTTC
CDR3aa: CSVGGERGGFEETQYF